This note documents a single T cell receptor beta chain sequence. Germline V lookup: CDR1 SGHAT, CDR2 FQNNGV. Trimming pared 4 bases from V and 7 bases from J, leaving 14 bases between. This CDR3 has 14 amino acids. The sample comes from a study of CD8 T cells in Susac syndrome. Roughly 0.5 to 1 ug RNA was reverse transcribed with random hexamers. Amplification of TCR beta CDR3 was carried out by immunoSEQ multiplex PCR, which covered 54 Vbeta and 13 Jbeta segments. TCRdb re-called the immunoSEQ multiplex PCR reads with MiXCR, one entry per CDR3 protein. Of 250,000 to 350,000 distinct CDR3 sequences detected, roughly 81% appear once; the ten largest clones hold 0.095% to 0.14%.

The chain links TRBV11-2 to TRBJ2-1; D might be TRBD2 (5 bases). Sequencing was carried out using CD8+ T cells from PBMCs. This clonotype originated in a human donor with multiple sclerosis. The CDR3 nucleotides are TGTGCCAGCAGCTCAAAGAGGCGGGTAAATGAGCAGTTCTTC. Protein sequence: CASSSKRRVNEQFF.